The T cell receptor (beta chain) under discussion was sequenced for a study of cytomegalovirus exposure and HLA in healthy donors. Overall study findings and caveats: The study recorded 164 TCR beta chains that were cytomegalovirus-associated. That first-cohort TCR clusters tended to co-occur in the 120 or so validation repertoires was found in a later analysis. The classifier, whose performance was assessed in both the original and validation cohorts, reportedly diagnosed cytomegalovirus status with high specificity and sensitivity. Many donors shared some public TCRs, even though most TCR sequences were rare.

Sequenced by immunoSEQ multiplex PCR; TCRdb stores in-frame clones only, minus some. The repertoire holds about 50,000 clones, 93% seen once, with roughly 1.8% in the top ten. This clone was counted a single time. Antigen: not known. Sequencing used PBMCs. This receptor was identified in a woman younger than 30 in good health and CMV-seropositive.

The CDR3 nucleotides are TGTGCCAGCAGCTTAAACAGGGATGGAGGCTACACCTTC. Translating gives CASSLNRDGGYTF. The chain is built from TRBV7-9 and TRBJ1-2; TRBD1 is a possible D gene (6 bases). The CDR3 extends over 13 amino acids. The V end lost 2 bases, the J end lost 8 bases, and 12 bases lay between the germline ends. The V gene's germline CDR1 is SEHNR and CDR2 FQNEAQ (reference sequence). The whole variable domain, remainder taken from reference TRBV7-9 and TRBJ1-2, is DTGVSQNPRHKITKRGQNVTFRCDPISEHNRLYWYRQTLGQGPEFLTYFQNEAQLEKSRLLSDRFSAERPKGSFSTLEIQRTEQGDSAMYLCASSLNRDGGYTFGSGTRLTVV.